This TCR beta chain was found in a study of metastatic and nonmetastatic thyroid tumors. Study background: Repertoire data that came from the blood and tumor or nodule tissue of malignant and benign thyroid patients were compared. Study-wide results and caveats: When malignant thyroid tumors were compared with benign nodules, TCR beta diversity was reportedly significantly higher in the malignant tumors. This held in both blood and tumor samples.

TCRdb reprocessed the PCR reads using MiXCR. The table records some 20,000 clones, roughly a third of them present only once. This clone has a handful of counts. Its antigen is currently unknown. Prior to thyroid surgery, none of the patients had received any treatment. Between the trimmed V and J ends, which lost 2 bases and 4 bases, there was a span of 9 bases. CDR1 is MNHEY, CDR2 SVGEGT, per germline. The CDR3 is 14 amino acids. The chain employs TRBV6-2 or TRBV6-3 and TRBJ2-1; D tentatively fits TRBD1 or TRBD2 (5 bases each). The specimen sequenced was tumor tissue. The sequence came from a female donor with papillary thyroid cancer or a benign thyroid nodule (not recorded which). Some clones in this sample may be carry-over from other donors' samples. Here the CDR3 reads CASSYGGGYNEQFF. CDR3 DNA: TGTGCCAGCAGTTACGGGGGTGGGTACAATGAGCAGTTCTTC.